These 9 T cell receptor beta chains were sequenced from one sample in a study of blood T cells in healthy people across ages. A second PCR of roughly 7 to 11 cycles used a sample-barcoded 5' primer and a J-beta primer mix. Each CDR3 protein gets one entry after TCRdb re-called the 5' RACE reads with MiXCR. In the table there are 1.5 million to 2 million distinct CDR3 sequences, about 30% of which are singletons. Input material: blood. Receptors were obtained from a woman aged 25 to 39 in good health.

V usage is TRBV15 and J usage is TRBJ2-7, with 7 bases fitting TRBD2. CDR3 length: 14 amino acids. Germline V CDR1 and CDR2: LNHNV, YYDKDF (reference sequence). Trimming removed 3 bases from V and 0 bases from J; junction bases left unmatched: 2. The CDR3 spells CATSSGGYSYEQYF. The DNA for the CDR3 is TGTGCCACCAGCAGCGGGGGGTACTCCTACGAGCAGTACTTC.

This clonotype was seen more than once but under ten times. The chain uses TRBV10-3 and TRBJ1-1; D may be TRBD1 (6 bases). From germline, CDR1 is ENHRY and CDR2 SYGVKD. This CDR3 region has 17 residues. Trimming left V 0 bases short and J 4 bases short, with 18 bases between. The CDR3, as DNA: TGTGCCATCAGTGAGTCGGCAGGGGTTGGGGATAGCACTGAAGCTTTCTTT. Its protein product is CAISESAGVGDSTEAFF.

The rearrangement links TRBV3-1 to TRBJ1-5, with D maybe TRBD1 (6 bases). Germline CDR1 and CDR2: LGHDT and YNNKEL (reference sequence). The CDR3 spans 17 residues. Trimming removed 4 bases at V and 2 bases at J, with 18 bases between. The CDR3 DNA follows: TGTGCCAGCAGCCCTCTGGGGGGGCAAAGAGGCAATCAGCCCCAGCATTTT. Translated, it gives CASSPLGGQRGNQPQHF.

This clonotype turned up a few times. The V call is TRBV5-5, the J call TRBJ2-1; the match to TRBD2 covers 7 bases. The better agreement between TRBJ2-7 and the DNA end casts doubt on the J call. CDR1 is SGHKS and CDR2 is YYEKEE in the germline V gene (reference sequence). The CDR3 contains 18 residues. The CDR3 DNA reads TGTGCCAGCAGCTTGGCGGGGGGACCGGGAAGTATTTACAATGAGCAGTACTTC. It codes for CASSLAGGPGSIYNEQYF.

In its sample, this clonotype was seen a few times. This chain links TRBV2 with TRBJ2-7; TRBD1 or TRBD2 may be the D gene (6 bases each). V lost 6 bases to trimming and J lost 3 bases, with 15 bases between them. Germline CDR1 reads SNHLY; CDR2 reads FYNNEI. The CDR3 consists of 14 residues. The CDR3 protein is CASRFDGGGYEQYF. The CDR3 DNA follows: TGTGCCAGCAGATTTGATGGAGGGGGCTACGAGCAGTACTTC.

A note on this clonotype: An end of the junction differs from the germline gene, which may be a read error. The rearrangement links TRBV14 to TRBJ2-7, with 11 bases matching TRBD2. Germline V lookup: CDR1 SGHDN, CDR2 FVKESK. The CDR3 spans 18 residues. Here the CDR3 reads CAISHATSSGRSSYEQYF. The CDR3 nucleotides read TGTGCCATCAGCCATGCCACCTCTAGCGGGAGGAGCTCCTACGAGCAGTACTTC.

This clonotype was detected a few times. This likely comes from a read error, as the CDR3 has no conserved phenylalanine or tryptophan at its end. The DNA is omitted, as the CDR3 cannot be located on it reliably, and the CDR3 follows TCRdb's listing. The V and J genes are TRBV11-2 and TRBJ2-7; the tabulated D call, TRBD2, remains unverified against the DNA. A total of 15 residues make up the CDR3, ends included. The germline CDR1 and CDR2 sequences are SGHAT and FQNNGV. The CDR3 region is CASSPGTISPTSSTS.

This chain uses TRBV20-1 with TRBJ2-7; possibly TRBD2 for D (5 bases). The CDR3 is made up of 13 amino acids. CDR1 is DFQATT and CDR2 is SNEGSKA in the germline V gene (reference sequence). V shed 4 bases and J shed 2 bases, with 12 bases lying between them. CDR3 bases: TGCAGTGCTAATCGGGAACCTACCTACGAGCAGTACTTC. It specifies CSANREPTYEQYF.

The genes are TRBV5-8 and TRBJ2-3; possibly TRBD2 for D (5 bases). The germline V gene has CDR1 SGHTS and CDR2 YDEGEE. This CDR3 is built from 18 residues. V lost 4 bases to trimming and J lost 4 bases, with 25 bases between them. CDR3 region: CASSPPLRGPGSPDTQYF. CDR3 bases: TGTGCCAGCAGCCCCCCCCTGAGAGGGCCGGGTTCTCCAGATACGCAGTATTTT.